Listed below are T cell receptor beta chains from one sample, sequenced in a study of blood T cell repertoires in COVID-19. The repertoire was sequenced with immunoSEQ multiplex PCR; TCRdb's copy has only in-frame clones and lacks some. This sample has approximately 220,000 clones; about nine tenths occur once, and the top ten carry 1.2%. The sample was PBMCs or T cells enriched from blood (not recorded which). The origin of the receptors is a man aged 25-45 years who had recovered from COVID-19. Both conserved end residues are part of each CDR3. The D gene is left open where the match is weak. Not every row has a clone size; where given, it reads once, few, many or a size class.

V gene: TRBV28
clone size: -
D gene: TRBD2
J gene: TRBJ2-7
CDR3 DNA: TGTGCCAGCAGTCCCTTCTCGGGAGGGGTTTACGAGCAGTACTTC
CDR3 protein: CASSPFSGGVYEQYF

V gene: TRBV28
clone size: -
D gene: -
J gene: TRBJ1-4
CDR3 DNA: TGTGCCAGCAGTTTCCCGGGGAAGGGAAATGAAAAACTGTTTTTT
CDR3 protein: CASSFPGKGNEKLFF

V gene: TRBV4-1
clone size: -
D gene: -
J gene: TRBJ2-3
CDR3 DNA: TGCGCCAGCAGCTACCGACAGATCACAGATACGCAGTATTTT
CDR3 protein: CASSYRQITDTQYF

V gene: TRBV19
clone size: -
D gene: TRBD1
J gene: TRBJ2-7
CDR3 DNA: TGTGCCAGTAGTATGACGACAGGGGCGCTGAACGAGCAGTACTTC
CDR3 protein: CASSMTTGALNEQYF

V gene: TRBV19
clone size: -
D gene: TRBD1
J gene: TRBJ1-2
CDR3 DNA: TGTGCCAGTAGTTTAGGGGCTCTAGGGGGCTCGGCTGGCTACACCTTC
CDR3 protein: CASSLGALGGSAGYTF

V gene: TRBV19
clone size: -
D gene: TRBD2
J gene: TRBJ2-1
CDR3 DNA: TGTGCCAGCGGACTAGCCTACAATGAGCAGTTCTTC
CDR3 protein: CASGLAYNEQFF

V gene: TRBV10-2
clone size: once
D gene: -
J gene: TRBJ1-2
CDR3 DNA: TGCGCCAGCAGTAGCGGACAGAACCCTGCTAACTATGGCTACACCTTC
CDR3 protein: CASSSGQNPANYGYTF

V gene: TRBV6-2/TRBV6-3
clone size: -
D gene: TRBD2
J gene: TRBJ2-1
CDR3 DNA: TGTGCCAGCAGTTTCATAGCGGGAGGGGGCAATGAGCAGTTCTTC
CDR3 protein: CASSFIAGGGNEQFF

V gene: TRBV6-5
clone size: -
D gene: TRBD1
J gene: TRBJ2-4
CDR3 DNA: TGTGCCAGCAGGTACCCCCGACAGGGGGCAGGAAACATTCAGTACTTC
CDR3 protein: CASRYPRQGAGNIQYF

V gene: TRBV6-5
clone size: -
D gene: -
J gene: TRBJ2-1
CDR3 DNA: TGTGCCAGCAGTTACCCGGGTTCTGGCGGGCACAATGAGCAGTTCTTC
CDR3 protein: CASSYPGSGGHNEQFF

V gene: TRBV6-1
clone size: -
D gene: -
J gene: TRBJ2-7
CDR3 DNA: TGTGCCAGCAGTGCCATGACGTCCAAGAGGTCCTACGAGCAGTACTTC
CDR3 protein: CASSAMTSKRSYEQYF

V gene: TRBV19
clone size: -
D gene: TRBD1
J gene: TRBJ1-5
CDR3 DNA: TGTGCCACCAAAGGGGGACAGCTTGGGCCCCAGCATTTT
CDR3 protein: CATKGGQLGPQHF

V gene: TRBV7-2
clone size: once
D gene: -
J gene: TRBJ2-3
CDR3 DNA: TGTGCCAGCAGCTTCTACCCCCTACCCGATACGCAGTATTTT
CDR3 protein: CASSFYPLPDTQYF

V gene: TRBV5-8
clone size: -
D gene: TRBD1
J gene: TRBJ2-4
CDR3 DNA: TGTGCCAGCAGCCCAAGACAGGGGGCGCCCAAAAACATTCAGTACTTC
CDR3 protein: CASSPRQGAPKNIQYF

V gene: TRBV11-3
clone size: -
D gene: TRBD1
J gene: TRBJ2-2
CDR3 DNA: TGTGCCAGCAGCTCAAGACAGGGGGCACACCCCACCGGGGAGCTGTTTTTT
CDR3 protein: CASSSRQGAHPTGELFF

V gene: TRBV3-1/TRBV3-2
clone size: -
D gene: TRBD2
J gene: TRBJ2-1
CDR3 DNA: TGTGCCAGCAGCCGCGCGGGGGGGGACCCCAATGAGCAGTTCTTC
CDR3 protein: CASSRAGGDPNEQFF